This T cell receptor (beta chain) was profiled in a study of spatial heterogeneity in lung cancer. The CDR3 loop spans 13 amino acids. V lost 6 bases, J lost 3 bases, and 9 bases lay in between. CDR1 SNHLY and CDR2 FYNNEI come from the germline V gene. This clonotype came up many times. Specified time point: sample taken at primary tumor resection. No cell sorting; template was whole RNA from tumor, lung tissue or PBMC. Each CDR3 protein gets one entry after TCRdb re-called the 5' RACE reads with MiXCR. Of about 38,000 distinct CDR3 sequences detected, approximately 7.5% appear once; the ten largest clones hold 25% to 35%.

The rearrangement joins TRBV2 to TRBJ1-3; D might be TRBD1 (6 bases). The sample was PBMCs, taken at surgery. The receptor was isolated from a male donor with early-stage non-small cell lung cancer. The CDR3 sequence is CASREDSGNTIYF. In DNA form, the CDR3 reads TGTGCCAGCAGGGAGGACAGTGGAAACACCATATATTTT.